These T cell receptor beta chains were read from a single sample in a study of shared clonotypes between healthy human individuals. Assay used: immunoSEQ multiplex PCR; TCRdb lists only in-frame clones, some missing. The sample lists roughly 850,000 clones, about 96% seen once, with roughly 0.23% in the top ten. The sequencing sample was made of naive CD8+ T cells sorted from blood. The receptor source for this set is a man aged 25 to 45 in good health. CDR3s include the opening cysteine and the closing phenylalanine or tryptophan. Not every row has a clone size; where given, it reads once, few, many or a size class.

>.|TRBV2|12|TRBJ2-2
CASRVRTGELFF
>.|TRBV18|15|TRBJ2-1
CASSPLAGSYNEQFF
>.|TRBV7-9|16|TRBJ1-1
CASSLLKRRLNTEAFF
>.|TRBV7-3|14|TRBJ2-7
CTSSLNGRAYEQYF
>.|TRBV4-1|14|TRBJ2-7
CASSQLAGSYEQYF
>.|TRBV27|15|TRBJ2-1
CASSWDAGDYNEQFF
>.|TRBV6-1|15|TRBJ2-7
CASTPFRDSSYEQYF
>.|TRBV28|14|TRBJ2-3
CASSFTGSTDTQYF
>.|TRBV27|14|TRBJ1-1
CASSSGFRPTGSSF
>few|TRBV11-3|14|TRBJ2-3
CASRPGPETDTQYF
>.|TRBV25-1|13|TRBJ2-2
CASSAGVTGELFF
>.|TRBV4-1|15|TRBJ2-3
CASSQWDRGTDTQYF
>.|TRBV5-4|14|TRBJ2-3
CASTIAGGTDTQYF
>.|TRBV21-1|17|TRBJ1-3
CASSAPDRGKIGNTIYF
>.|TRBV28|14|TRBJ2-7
CASRHAGRDYEQYF
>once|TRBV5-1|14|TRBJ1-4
CARIKQGPHEKLFF
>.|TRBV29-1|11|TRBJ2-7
CSVLSLYEQYF
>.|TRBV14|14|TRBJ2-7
CASSQFSGAYEQYF
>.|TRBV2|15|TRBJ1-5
CASSATVDSNQPQHF
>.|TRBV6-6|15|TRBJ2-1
CASSPRLAGGNEQFF
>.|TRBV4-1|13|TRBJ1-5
CASSQYSNQPQHF
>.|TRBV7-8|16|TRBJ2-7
CASSLSVGGPSYEQYF
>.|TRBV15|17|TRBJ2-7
CATSRARAGTGAYEQYF
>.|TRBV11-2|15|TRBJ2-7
CASSLWAGLTYEQYF
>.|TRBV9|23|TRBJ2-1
CASSVSPQIWDIRTSGTYNEQFF
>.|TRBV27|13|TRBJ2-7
CASSLSRLARQYF